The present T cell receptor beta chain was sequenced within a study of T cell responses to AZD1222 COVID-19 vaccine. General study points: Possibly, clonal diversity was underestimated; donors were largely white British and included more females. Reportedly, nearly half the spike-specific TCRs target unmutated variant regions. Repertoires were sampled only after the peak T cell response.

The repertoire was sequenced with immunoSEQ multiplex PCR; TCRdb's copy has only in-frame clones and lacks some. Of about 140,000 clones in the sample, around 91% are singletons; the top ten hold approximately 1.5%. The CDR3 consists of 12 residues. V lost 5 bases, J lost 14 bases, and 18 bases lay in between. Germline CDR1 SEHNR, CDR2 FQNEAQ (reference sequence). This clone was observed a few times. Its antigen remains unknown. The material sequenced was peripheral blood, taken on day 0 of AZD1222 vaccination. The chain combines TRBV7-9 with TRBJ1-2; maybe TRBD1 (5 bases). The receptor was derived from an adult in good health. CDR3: CASSRGGRAETF. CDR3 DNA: TGTGCCAGCAGCAGGGGAGGCAGGGCGGAGACCTTC.